This T cell receptor beta chain is from a study of CD8 T cells in ankylosing spondylitis listed by TCRdb under 2017. Broadly, across the study: T cell receptor beta repertoires were profiled in healthy donors and ankylosing spondylitis patients so that disease-linked TCR variants could be found. The full study cohort comprised 25 ankylosing spondylitis patients and roughly 100 healthy donors. Samples of peripheral blood were taken, and for ankylosing spondylitis patients, synovial fluid was collected as well.

Results the study describes overall, beyond this receptor: Some motif variants were previously reported in synovial fluid and blood of reactive arthritis patients, suggesting common disease-initiation mechanisms. A CD8+ phenotype was shown by the disease-linked clones, which were found at relatively low frequencies in peripheral blood. According to the report, matched synovial fluid samples from ankylosing spondylitis patients were significantly enriched for the disease-linked clones. Blood from ankylosing spondylitis patients appeared to be characterized by a TCR beta motif composed of about 8 highly homologous amino acid variants.

Counted from cysteine to phenylalanine, this CDR3 has 14 amino acids. Of all the DNA, just the CDR3 is kept, 42 bases in frame from base 1. Germline trimming: 5 bases from V, 10 bases from J; junction bases outside gene matches: 11. This sample was sequenced with an Illumina HiSeq 2500. TCR beta libraries were prepared by quantitative 5'-RACE with molecular barcodes. The paper's data handling went like this. To identify disease-linked TCR variants, a new computational method was used, one built on a probabilistic model of VDJ rearrangement. TCRdb cleaned the public reads at Q25 with fastp, built clones with MiXCR and kept in-frame beta chains. A single entry per CDR3 protein holds the most common genes and DNA from its merged rows. Clone size and V and J calls follow TCRdb, not the original study. The sample has about 160,000 distinct CDR3 sequences on record, around 17% of them singletons. About 7.6% of the sample is in the top ten clones.

In this sample, this clonotype turned up many times. Its antigen remains unidentified. No per-base quality is available; no much larger clone lies one base away. The sample was blood, either unsorted or a sorted T cell fraction (not recorded which). The source of this sequence is a male donor with ankylosing spondylitis or in good health (not recorded which). The rearranged chain carries TRBV12-3 or TRBV12-4 and TRBJ2-1; TRBD2 aligns with 7 central bases. CDR3 reads: CASSPLDPGGEQFF. The DNA is as follows: TGTGCCAGCAGTCCCCTAGACCCGGGGGGAGAGCAGTTCTTC.